The 5 T cell receptor beta chains in this list originate from one sample, sequenced in a study of blood T cell repertoires in COVID-19 (TCRdb year 2020). Libraries were made using the immunoSEQ multiplex PCR assay. TCRdb obtained this table from immuneACCESS and retained in-frame rearrangements with V and J assigned. These tables miss some clones; where compared with another copy, unresolved V genes account for less than half of the shortfall, and the remainder is unexplained. The sample has 230,000 or so clones on record, just over 85% of them singletons. In total, the top ten clones hold roughly 14% of the sample. The sequencing input was PBMCs or T cells enriched from blood (not recorded which). The receptors derive from a woman between 45 and 60 years old with acute COVID-19.

This chain links TRBV27 with TRBJ2-3, with 8 bases lining up with TRBD2. V lost 4 bases to trimming and J lost 1 base; unmatched junction nucleotides: 4. From germline, CDR1 is MNHEY and CDR2 SMNVEV (reference sequence). This CDR3 has 15 amino acids. DNA of the CDR3: TGTGCCAGCAGTTCCCCGGGACTAGGCACAGATACGCAGTATTTT. It is translated as CASSSPGLGTDTQYF.

The CDR3 region has the DNA TGTCCCCGAGCCGGTCTCTATGGCTACACCTTC. Translation: CPRAGLYGYTF. The rearrangement uses TRBV27 and TRBJ1-2; D ambiguous. CDR3 size: 11 residues. The germline V gene encodes CDR1 MNHEY and CDR2 SMNVEV (reference sequence).

The J gene is TRBJ1-5, the V gene TRBV5-5; TRBD1 might be the D (6 bases). CDR1 is SGHKS and CDR2 is YYEKEE in the germline V gene (reference sequence). The CDR3 runs to 13 residues. The V end lost 1 base, the J end lost 6 bases, and 8 bases lay between the germline ends. The CDR3 sequence: CASSLRGAQPQHF. In DNA, the CDR3 is TGTGCCAGCAGCTTGCGGGGGGCTCAGCCCCAGCATTTT.

The chain combines TRBV5-5 with TRBJ1-2; 7 bases are shared with TRBD1. The CDR3 length is 15 residues. Germline CDR1 SGHKS, CDR2 YYEKEE (reference sequence). V lost 1 base, J lost 2 bases, and 5 bases stayed unmatched. CDR3 in amino acids: CASSLTGDFNYGYTF. The CDR3 DNA reads as TGTGCCAGCAGCTTGACAGGGGACTTCAACTATGGCTACACCTTC.

The chain uses TRBV29-1 and TRBJ1-4, with 10 bases aligning to TRBD1. The CDR3 sequence is 14 residues long. The V gene end was trimmed by 7 bases and the J gene end by 11 bases; junction bases not matched to a gene: 13. CDR1 and CDR2 (germline): SQVTM, ANQGSEA. The CDR3 protein is CSGTPGTGEGKLFF. The CDR3 DNA reads TGCAGCGGGACACCCGGGACAGGGGAGGGTAAACTGTTTTTT.